This TCR beta chain was sequenced during a study of T cells in localized non-small cell lung cancer (TCRdb year 2020). With regard to the full study: The study analyzed T cell repertoires of hundreds of early-stage NSCLC patients, comparing tumors and uninvolved tumor-adjacent lungs. The cohort was made up of 236 treatment-naive NSCLC patients whose localized lung tumors had been resected. NSCLC patients had a mean age of roughly 66 years, and about 140 were male and nearly 110 female. What the study reported, not specific to this receptor: A median of about 61 of the top 100 tumor clones turned up in the paired uninvolved adjacent lung, and 25 to 35 of those clones also ranked among the top 100 of that same adjacent lung. Higher T cell density in blood was associated with longer overall survival, whereas higher clonality in adjacent lung was associated with shorter survival. Because the study design was exploratory, TCR variables were selected using unadjusted p-values without false-discovery rate correction. Because multi-region sequencing of the tumors was not done, intratumor heterogeneity could not be ruled out. Uninvolved tumor-adjacent lung showed the highest T cell clonality, higher than tumor, which suggests more focused antigenic responses in the adjacent lung.

At diagnosis, tumor, uninvolved tumor-adjacent lung and peripheral blood were collected and then preserved as a mix of FFPE and fresh-frozen material. For TCR repertoire profiling, blood samples were analyzed as peripheral blood mononuclear cells. The CDR3, cysteine through phenylalanine, is 16 amino acids long. The only DNA kept is the CDR3, 48 bases in frame from the first base. V loses 4 bases, J loses 4 bases, and the germline ends lie 19 bases apart. CDR1 and CDR2 were assigned from the germline V gene as ENHRY and SYGVKD. To note about this clone: It lacks a known antigen. Base qualities are missing; no much larger clone stands one base away.

The immunoSEQ Assay was used to sequence TCR beta CDR3 regions from DNA. The authors' pipeline ran thus. T cell density was computed as TCR beta template counts normalized to usable DNA estimated by amplifying housekeeping genes. Using the preseqR package, richness was estimated by extrapolating to 120,000 templates for tissue samples and 400,000 templates for PBMC samples. Clonality was taken to be one minus Pielou's evenness. Differential abundance testing on productive amino-acid clonotypes, with a minimum total count of 5 and an alpha of 0.1, was used to identify tissue-enriched TCRs. The Jaccard Index and the Morisita Overlap Index were used to measure repertoire overlap between compartments. GLIPH grouped TCR beta CDR3s together with public tetramer-defined viral CDR3s, and a viral motif had to include at least three viral sequences and also show V-gene enrichment. The table was pulled from immuneACCESS by TCRdb, which kept in-frame rearrangements only. Such tables lose some clones; where checked, under half of the loss comes from unresolved V genes, and the rest has no known cause. That table gives V, J and clone size, and the DNA gave D and trimming. The sample yields more than 10,000 clones; just over 85% were counted once. In total, the top ten clones hold about 54% of the sample.

The sequence links TRBV10-3 to TRBJ1-1, with TRBD1 perhaps the D gene, on 6 matching bases. This receptor was taken from a male donor at least 60 years old with stage III lung adenocarcinoma. The specimen comprised peripheral blood, sampled before any cancer treatment. The DNA sequence reads TGTGCCATCAGTGTGGGCAGGGGACGTGAGGGCACTGAAGCTTTCTTT. This yields the protein CAISVGRGREGTEAFF.